This TCR beta chain was sequenced in a study of blood T cell repertoires in COVID-19. Here immunoSEQ multiplex PCR was the method, and the copy in TCRdb shows in-frame clones only, minus some. In the table there are 430,000 or so clones, roughly 88% of which are singletons. Germline CDR1 and CDR2: SGHRS and YFSETQ. This CDR3 contains 14 residues. Trimming shortened V by 0 bases and J by 0 bases, and 7 bases separated the two germline ends. A note on this clone: In the same sample, other DNA sequences code for this CDR3.

The V gene is TRBV5-1, the J gene TRBJ2-7, with D hard to call. The origin of this receptor is a woman aged 18-29 years who had been exposed to COVID-19. Sequencing used PBMCs or T cells enriched from blood (not recorded which). The CDR3 spells CASSLASGSYEQYF. The CDR3 DNA reads as TGCGCCAGCAGCTTGGCGTCGGGCTCCTACGAGCAGTACTTC.